The 29 T cell receptor beta chains presented below share a single source sample, sequenced in a study of identical twins. Each CDR3 protein is one row after TCRdb ran MiXCR on the 5' RACE reads. The data contain 700,000 or so distinct CDR3 sequences, 8.6% of them singletons. The data also belong to a second study, concerning yellow fever vaccine responses in identical twins.

Sequencing was done on a sample of PBMCs. These receptors all come from a woman aged 18-35 years in good health.

This clonotype was observed many times. The chain carries TRBV20-1 and TRBJ2-1, with a possible D match to TRBD2 (6 bases). The V and J ends lost 0 bases and 6 bases respectively, with 15 bases between them. CDR1 DFQATT and CDR2 SNEGSKA come from the germline V gene (reference sequence). The CDR3 spans 15 residues. CDR3 DNA: TGCAGTGCTAGAGATGGCGCTAGCGAAGCCAATGAGCAGTTCTTC. It encodes CSARDGASEANEQFF.

A few counts support this clonotype. The chain joins TRBV29-1 to TRBJ2-1; 8 nucleotides match TRBD1. In germline, CDR1 is SQVTM, CDR2 ANQGSEA. The CDR3 is 13 amino acids. Losses at the gene ends were 4 bases for V and 1 base for J; bases not matched to a gene: 0. The CDR3 DNA is TGCAGCGTTGGACAGGGGTCCTACAATGAGCAGTTCTTC. Translating gives CSVGQGSYNEQFF.

This clonotype occurred a few times. V is TRBV29-1 and J is TRBJ2-5; D might be TRBD2 (5 bases). Germline V gives CDR1 SQVTM, CDR2 ANQGSEA. The V gene lost 1 base and the J gene lost 7 bases, with 13 bases spanning the gap. The CDR3 runs to 13 residues. The CDR3 coding sequence is TGCAGCGTTGAAGTGATGAATCGGGGGACCCAGTACTTC. Protein: CSVEVMNRGTQYF.

In its sample, this clonotype was seen a few times. The chain carries TRBV7-2 and TRBJ1-1; D not certain. Germline CDR1 reads SGHTA; CDR2 reads FQGNSA. The CDR3 sequence is 13 residues long. Deletions cut 0 bases from V and 7 bases from J, with 9 bases between. CDR3 sequence: CASSLALYGEAFF. The CDR3 DNA reads TGTGCCAGCAGCTTAGCGCTTTACGGTGAAGCTTTCTTT.

This clonotype was found a few times. This chain joins TRBV6-1 and TRBJ1-2; unclear D gene. The CDR3 length is 14 residues. Trimming took off 6 bases at V and 8 bases at J, with 19 bases between the two ends. The germline CDR1 and CDR2 sequences are MNHNS and SASEGT. The CDR3 DNA sequence: TGTGCCAGCAGGTCGGGGTTGAGTGGCGGCGGCTACACCTTC. Translation gives CASRSGLSGGGYTF.

V usage is TRBV7-8 and J usage is TRBJ2-7; D unclear. Per germline, CDR1 SGHVS and CDR2 FQNEAQ. The CDR3 runs 14 residues. V was pared by 0 bases and J by 3 bases, with 9 bases between. CDR3 sequence reads: CASSLALDLYEQYF. In DNA, the CDR3 is TGTGCCAGCAGCTTAGCGTTAGACCTCTACGAGCAGTACTTC.

This rearrangement joins TRBV2 to TRBJ2-1, with TRBD2 identical over 8 bases. J was trimmed by 5 bases and V by 4 bases; bases with no gene match: 13. Per the germline V gene, CDR1 is SNHLY and CDR2 is FYNNEI. The CDR3 has 17 residues. The CDR3 sequence is CASSVEVAVAGNNEQFF. CDR3 coding DNA: TGTGCCAGCAGTGTCGAGGTGGCGGTAGCGGGAAACAATGAGCAGTTCTTC.

The rearrangement links TRBV2 to TRBJ2-7; D uncertain. CDR1 is SNHLY, CDR2 FYNNEI, per germline. The V gene lost 5 bases and the J gene lost 2 bases, with 13 bases spanning the gap. The CDR3 runs to 14 residues. The CDR3 DNA reads TGTGCCAGCAGTTTACGGTCGCTCGCCTACGAGCAGTACTTC. As protein: CASSLRSLAYEQYF.

The rearrangement uses TRBV12-3 or TRBV12-4 and TRBJ2-2; D might be TRBD1 (5 bases). Trimming stripped 6 bases from V and 8 bases from J, with 10 bases between. This CDR3 comprises 12 residues. The CDR3 sequence: CASSKDIGELFF. The CDR3 DNA sequence: TGTGCCAGCAGCAAGGACATTGGGGAGCTGTTTTTT.

There are a few counts of this clonotype. The chain links TRBV6-1 to TRBJ2-1, with D perhaps given as TRBD1 or TRBD2 (6 bases each). This CDR3 is 15 amino acids long. Germline lookup yields CDR1 MNHNS and CDR2 SASEGT. Trimming shortened V by 1 base and J by 8 bases, and 15 bases separated the two germline ends. CDR3 residues: CASSEEYQGRYEQFF. The CDR3 bases are TGTGCCAGCAGTGAAGAGTACCAGGGGAGGTATGAGCAGTTCTTC.

This clonotype was found many times. The gene calls are TRBV12-3 or TRBV12-4 and TRBJ2-1; 11 positions match TRBD2. The V gene end was trimmed by 3 bases and the J gene end by 8 bases; junction bases not matched to a gene: 9. This CDR3 is 16 amino acids long. As DNA, the CDR3 is TGTGCCAGCAGTTTCAAGGGACTAGCGGTCAGGGATGAGCAGTTCTTC. It encodes CASSFKGLAVRDEQFF.

The rearrangement links TRBV20-1 to TRBJ2-7; D might be TRBD1 (6 bases). The length of the CDR3 is 15 residues. The germline V gene encodes CDR1 DFQATT and CDR2 SNEGSKA (reference sequence). V was cut by 3 bases and J by 4 bases, with 19 bases left in between. The CDR3 region is CSARPPGIQGYEQYF. CDR3 in DNA: TGCAGTGCTAGGCCCCCAGGCATACAGGGTTACGAGCAGTACTTC.

This clonotype was picked up many times. The chain is built from TRBV7-2 and TRBJ2-1; 7 bases line up with TRBD1. Germline V lookup: CDR1 SGHTA, CDR2 FQGNSA. V shed 6 bases, J shed 5 bases, and the junction held 16 bases outside the gene matches. The CDR3 is 17 residues long. For the CDR3, the DNA is TGTGCCAGCAGTCCCCGGAGGAAGACAGGGCCCCACAATGAGCAGTTCTTC. It translates to CASSPRRKTGPHNEQFF.

There are a few counts of this clonotype. V gene TRBV28 combines with J gene TRBJ2-7; 14 bases align to TRBD2. Germline lookup yields CDR1 MDHEN and CDR2 SYDVKM. The CDR3 is 17 residues long. J gave up 0 bases and V 4 bases, and 5 bases lay outside the gene matches. The chain's CDR3 is CASSSTGLAGGSYEQYF. The CDR3 DNA follows: TGTGCCAGCAGTTCTACCGGACTAGCGGGAGGCTCCTACGAGCAGTACTTC.

This clonotype came up many times. This chain links TRBV29-1 with TRBJ2-3; D is unclear. CDR1 is SQVTM, CDR2 ANQGSEA, per germline. The CDR3 loop spans 11 amino acids. CDR3 sequence reads: CSRIDTDTQYF. The CDR3 DNA reads TGCAGTAGGATAGACACAGATACGCAGTATTTT.

This clonotype was detected many times. CDR3 bases: TGCAGCGTGGGCCTAGCGGGGGAATACAATGAGCAGTTCTTC. Its protein product is CSVGLAGEYNEQFF. The J gene is TRBJ2-1, the V gene TRBV29-1, with 10 bases fitting TRBD2. With V trimmed by 6 bases and J by 4 bases, 6 bases remained unmatched. Germline assignment: CDR1 SQVTM and CDR2 ANQGSEA. The CDR3 sequence is 14 residues long.

The rearrangement joins TRBV5-1 to TRBJ2-5; 8 nucleotides agree with TRBD2. V shed 3 bases and J 1 base; nucleotides not matched to a gene: 8. The CDR3 covers 16 residues. Germline CDR1 and CDR2: SGHRS and YFSETQ. CDR3 DNA sequence: TGCGCCAGCAGCTGGTCCACTAGCGGAGTCCAAGAGACCCAGTACTTC. It translates to CASSWSTSGVQETQYF.

At least ten counts were recorded for this clonotype. DNA of the CDR3: TGCAGCGTTGCGGGCGGAACCACAGATACGCAGTATTTT. Encoded protein: CSVAGGTTDTQYF. V is TRBV29-1 and J is TRBJ2-3; unclear D gene. V was cut by 4 bases and J by 2 bases, with 10 bases left in between. CDR1 and CDR2 (germline): SQVTM, ANQGSEA. CDR3 length: 13 residues.

This clonotype turned up a few times. Here the CDR3 DNA reads TGTGCCTGGAGTGTAGCGCCGGGGTCCTACGAGCAGTACTTC. Its translation: CAWSVAPGSYEQYF. The rearrangement uses TRBV30 and TRBJ2-7; possibly TRBD2 for D (5 bases). The germline V gene encodes CDR1 GTSNPN and CDR2 SVGIG (reference sequence). V was cut by 0 bases and J by 1 base, with 10 bases left in between. There are 14 residues in the CDR3.

The J gene is TRBJ2-5, the V gene TRBV12-3 or TRBV12-4; 8 positions match TRBD2. This CDR3 is 15 amino acids long. The V segment lost 5 bases and the J segment 3 bases; nucleotides outside the gene matches: 8. DNA of the CDR3: TGTGCCAGCAGTCTCGGGAGGGTGCTGGAAGAGACCCAGTACTTC. Encoded protein: CASSLGRVLEETQYF.

Only a few counts were recorded for this clonotype. The chain links TRBV20-1 to TRBJ2-7; perhaps TRBD1 as D (6 bases). V lost 3 bases and J 0 bases, leaving 15 bases between the germline ends. The CDR3 loop spans 15 amino acids. The germline V gene has CDR1 DFQATT and CDR2 SNEGSKA (reference sequence). CDR3 bases: TGCAGTGCTAGCAGGGGTGGGCAACCCTCCTACGAGCAGTACTTC. Protein sequence: CSASRGGQPSYEQYF.

Only a few counts were recorded for this clonotype. This sequence joins TRBV29-1 and TRBJ2-7; D is uncertain. Trimming took 1 base from V and 0 from J, leaving 7 bases between them. Germline CDR1 and CDR2: SQVTM and ANQGSEA. This CDR3 spans 13 amino acids. DNA for the CDR3: TGCAGCGTTGAAGGGCGTGACTCCTACGAGCAGTACTTC. It translates to CSVEGRDSYEQYF.

The chain recombines TRBV11-1 with TRBJ2-3; TRBD2 matches at 9 bases. The CDR3 extends over 15 amino acids. The trim removed 2 bases at V and 5 bases at J, leaving 5 bases unmatched. The germline CDR1 and CDR2 sequences are SGHAT and FQDESV (reference sequence). This CDR3 is CASSLTLAGKDTQYF. The CDR3 bases are TGTGCCAGCAGCTTAACTCTAGCGGGGAAAGATACGCAGTATTTT.

CDR3 amino acids: CASSLTPASSRDEQYF. CDR3 nucleotides: TGTGCCAGCAGTCTTACGCCGGCCAGCAGCCGCGACGAGCAGTACTTC. This sequence joins TRBV27 and TRBJ2-7, with no clear D. The CDR3 runs to 16 residues. Germline V CDR1 and CDR2: MNHEY, SMNVEV (reference sequence). Trimming cost V 5 bases and J 5 bases, with 22 bases left between them.

The V and J genes are TRBV20-1 and TRBJ2-1; D gene ambiguous. The CDR3 runs to 13 residues. The V and J ends lost 2 bases and 6 bases respectively, with 11 bases between them. Germline V gene sequence: CDR1 DFQATT, CDR2 SNEGSKA (reference sequence). This chain's CDR3 is CSARFQKGNEQFF. The CDR3 region has the DNA TGCAGTGCTAGATTTCAAAAGGGCAATGAGCAGTTCTTC.

The chain carries TRBV2 and TRBJ2-3, with 9 bases that match TRBD2. This CDR3 spans 16 amino acids. Trimming removed 4 bases from V and 5 bases from J; junction bases left unmatched: 10. From germline, CDR1 is SNHLY and CDR2 FYNNEI. The CDR3 spells CASSAVRGGAGDTQYF. In nucleotides, the CDR3 is TGTGCCAGCAGTGCGGTTCGCGGGGGGGCTGGAGATACGCAGTATTTT.

This clonotype appeared a few times. The chain links TRBV7-2 to TRBJ2-5; perhaps D is TRBD1 or TRBD2 (6 bases each). V was cut by 5 bases and J by 0 bases, with 13 bases left in between. Per germline, CDR1 SGHTA and CDR2 FQGNSA. The CDR3 is 15 amino acids. The CDR3 is CASSVGGLYQETQYF. The CDR3, as DNA: TGTGCCAGCAGCGTAGGGGGGCTGTACCAAGAGACCCAGTACTTC.

V is TRBV15 and J is TRBJ2-4, with no clear D. Germline CDR1 LNHNV, CDR2 YYDKDF (reference sequence). The CDR3 is 15 residues long. V was trimmed by 0 bases and J by 0 bases, leaving 6 bases between them. In DNA form, the CDR3 reads TGTGCCACCAGCAGAGACCGGCTAGCCAAAAACATTCAGTACTTC. Its translation: CATSRDRLAKNIQYF. The full variable domain, rest sourced from reference TRBV15 and TRBJ2-4, is DAMVIQNPRYQVTQFGKPVTLSCSQTLNHNVMYWYQQKSSQAPKLLFHYYDKDFNNEADTPDNFQSRRPNTSFCFLDIRSPGLGDTAMYLCATSRDRLAKNIQYFGAGTRLSVL.

The rearrangement joins TRBV20-1 to TRBJ2-1; D is uncertain. Germline V gene data show CDR1 as DFQATT and CDR2 as SNEGSKA (reference sequence). The CDR3 consists of 14 residues. V lost 1 base to trimming and J lost 4 bases, with 11 bases between them. CDR3 protein: CSARVYVGYNEQFF. The CDR3 nucleotides read TGCAGTGCTAGAGTGTATGTAGGGTACAATGAGCAGTTCTTC.